This is a list of T cell receptor beta chains from one sample in a study of blood T cell repertoires in COVID-19. Clones were read by immunoSEQ multiplex PCR, and TCRdb kept only the in-frame ones, dropping some. The profile covers just under 95,000 clones, with 80% appearing a single time and 15% to 20% taken by the ten largest. Source material: peripheral blood. The source is a human donor in a cohort sampled during active COVID-19. Each CDR3 is given with its conserved first and last residue. D genes are given only for firm matches. Rows may omit the clone size; those that give it use once, few, many or a size class.

>NA|TRBV20-1|TRBD1|13|TRBJ1-2
TGCAGTGCTAGTGGAGACAGGGACGATGGCTACACCTTC
CSASGDRDDGYTF
>NA|TRBV2|TRBD1|16|TRBJ1-1
TGTGCCAGCAGCCTCGCCCGGGACAGCTTGAACACTGAAGCTTTCTTT
CASSLARDSLNTEAFF
>NA|TRBV7-3|NA|15|TRBJ2-5
TGTGCCAGCAGTCGCGCAGGGTTCCCTCAAGAGACCCAGTACTTC
CASSRAGFPQETQYF
>NA|TRBV28|NA|17|TRBJ1-6
TGTGCCAGCTGTGGGGGGGGAGGCCCGGGGATCAGTTCACCCCTCCACTTT
CASCGGGGPGISSPLHF
>NA|TRBV28|NA|14|TRBJ1-2
TGTGCCAGCAGTTATTTGGCCGCAAACTATGGCTACACCTTC
CASSYLAANYGYTF
>NA|TRBV4-1|TRBD1|16|TRBJ1-4
TGCGCCAGCAGCCAAGAGAAGGGACAGCCTAATGAAAAACTGTTTTTT
CASSQEKGQPNEKLFF
>NA|TRBV5-6|TRBD2|15|TRBJ2-3
TGTGCCAGCAGCTATCGGACTAGCCGCACAGATACGCAGTATTTT
CASSYRTSRTDTQYF
>NA|TRBV13|NA|16|TRBJ2-7
TGTGCCAGCAGCTCATCCTGGCAGGCCTCCTCCTACGAGCAGTACTTC
CASSSSWQASSYEQYF
>NA|TRBV7-2|NA|13|TRBJ2-1
TGTGCCAGCAGTTTTCCAGGGTCTTGGGGGCAGTTCTTC
CASSFPGSWGQFF
>NA|TRBV29-1|TRBD2|13|TRBJ2-7
TGCAGCGCTGTGACTAGCGGGTCCCACGAGCAGTACTTC
CSAVTSGSHEQYF
>NA|TRBV6-5|NA|13|TRBJ1-2
TGTGCCAGCAGTTACAGGGGAGGGAGTGGCTACACCTTC
CASSYRGGSGYTF
>NA|TRBV6-5|TRBD1|15|TRBJ1-2
TGTGCCAGCAGCTATTTGGGACAGGGCGGCTATGGCTACACCTTC
CASSYLGQGGYGYTF
>NA|TRBV19|NA|16|TRBJ1-1
TGTGCCAGTAGTTCCCGGGGGTATGAAATGAACACTGAAGCTTTCTTT
CASSSRGYEMNTEAFF
>NA|TRBV18|TRBD2|17|TRBJ2-1
TGTGCCAGCTCACCCGGGACTAGCGGGAGCTCCTACAATGAGCAGTTCTTC
CASSPGTSGSSYNEQFF
>once|TRBV18|NA|15|TRBJ2-7
TGTGCCAGCTCACCACTACAGGGAGCCAGGTACGAGCAGTACTTC
CASSPLQGARYEQYF
>NA|TRBV15|TRBD2|13|TRBJ2-1
TGTGCCACCGGGGGGGTGGGCTACAATGAGCAGTTCTTC
CATGGVGYNEQFF
>NA|TRBV18|TRBD1|12|TRBJ1-1
TGTGCCAGCTCACCGCGGGACAGTGAAGCTTTCTTT
CASSPRDSEAFF
>NA|TRBV5-1|NA|15|TRBJ2-6
TGCGCCAGCAGCTTGGCCTTCTCTGGGGCCAACGTCCTGACTTTC
CASSLAFSGANVLTF
>few|TRBV29-1|NA|12|TRBJ2-7
TGCAGCGGGGGGCGCGAGGGCTACGAGCAGTACTTC
CSGGREGYEQYF
>NA|TRBV18|NA|16|TRBJ2-2
TGTGCCAGCTCACCGGCCCATGGGACTCACACCGGGGAGCTGTTTTTT
CASSPAHGTHTGELFF
>NA|TRBV28|TRBD2|17|TRBJ2-7
TGTGCCAGCATCCTAGCGGGTACCTTCTCTCTAGCCTACGAGCAGTACTTC
CASILAGTFSLAYEQYF
>NA|TRBV19|TRBD1|13|TRBJ2-2
TGTGCCAGCCCCGGACAGGGGGCCGGGGAGCTGTTTTTT
CASPGQGAGELFF
>once|TRBV28|NA|9|TRBJ2-7
TGTGCCAGCAGTCCCAAGTGGAGCTTC
CASSPKWSF
>NA|TRBV6-2/TRBV6-3|TRBD1|19|TRBJ1-5
TGTGCCAGCAGTGCGACCGGGACAGAATTTCTCGTACGTAATCAGCCCCAGCATTTT
CASSATGTEFLVRNQPQHF
>NA|TRBV2|TRBD1|15|TRBJ2-6
TGTGCCAGCGGGACAGGGCAGTCTGGGGCCAACGTCCTGACTTTC
CASGTGQSGANVLTF
>NA|TRBV5-1|TRBD1|13|TRBJ2-7
TGCGCCAGCAGCGTGCGACAGGGCTACGAGCAGTACTTC
CASSVRQGYEQYF
>NA|TRBV11-2|TRBD1|14|TRBJ2-7
TGTGCCAGCAGACTACAGGGGGGCTCGGGAGAGCAGTACTTC
CASRLQGGSGEQYF
>NA|TRBV5-1|TRBD1|14|TRBJ1-6
TGCGCCAGCAGCGAGGGACAGGGTAATTCACCCCTCCACTTT
CASSEGQGNSPLHF
>NA|TRBV7-9|NA|11|TRBJ2-2
TGTGCCAGCAGCTTGAGCGGGGAGCTGTTTTTT
CASSLSGELFF
>NA|TRBV10-3|TRBD1|15|TRBJ1-5
TGTGCCATCAGTGCCGGGACAGGGGGCAGGGAGCCCCAGCATTTT
CAISAGTGGREPQHF
>NA|TRBV5-5|TRBD1|16|TRBJ1-6
TGTGCCAGCAGCTTGTCCGCAGGACAGGGTAATTCACCCCTCCACTTT
CASSLSAGQGNSPLHF
>NA|TRBV7-2|NA|16|TRBJ2-1
TGTGCCAGCAGGCTCTCGGGACTCCATTCCTACAATGAGCAGTTCTTC
CASRLSGLHSYNEQFF
>NA|TRBV6-4|TRBD2|15|TRBJ2-1
TGTGCCAGCAGCCCCGGGACTAGCGGGTTTAATGAGCAGTTCTTC
CASSPGTSGFNEQFF
>NA|TRBV6-5|NA|15|TRBJ2-3
TGTGCCAGCAGTTACTCGGTCAGGGCTGCAGATACGCAGTATTTT
CASSYSVRAADTQYF
>NA|TRBV5-1|NA|14|TRBJ1-2
TGCGCCAGCAGCTTGGAGGGAGCGCCGGTAGGCTACACCTTC
CASSLEGAPVGYTF
>NA|TRBV18|TRBD1|14|TRBJ2-7
TGTGCCAGCTCACCCCGGGACAGCCCTAGGGAGCAGTACTTC
CASSPRDSPREQYF
>NA|TRBV6-5|TRBD1|13|TRBJ1-3
TGTGCCGTCGACAGGGGGCCTGGAAACACCATATATTTT
CAVDRGPGNTIYF
>once|TRBV18|TRBD1|14|TRBJ1-1
TGTGCCAGCTCATTGGAGGGGGCATTCACTGAAGCTTTCTTT
CASSLEGAFTEAFF
>few|TRBV7-3|TRBD2|15|TRBJ2-7
TGTGCCAGCAGCATAAGTAGCGGGAGAGGCTACGAGCAGTACTTC
CASSISSGRGYEQYF
>NA|TRBV10-1|NA|15|TRBJ2-7
TGCGCCAGCAGCCCCACAGCCGGTCAGGGCAACGAGCAGTACTTC
CASSPTAGQGNEQYF
>NA|TRBV3-1/TRBV3-2|NA|15|TRBJ2-7
TGTGCCAGCAGCCAAGATAGTAACAGCTTCCACGAGCAGTACTTC
CASSQDSNSFHEQYF
>NA|TRBV28|TRBD2|17|TRBJ2-6
TGTGCCAGCAGTTTAAACGGCGGGAGGTCTGGGGCCAACGTCCTGACTTTC
CASSLNGGRSGANVLTF
>NA|TRBV2|NA|14|TRBJ2-7
TGTGCCAGCAGGCGGGGGCAGGGCAGATACGAGCAGTACTTC
CASRRGQGRYEQYF
>once|TRBV7-9|TRBD1|14|TRBJ1-4
TGTGCCAGCAGCTTCTCGGACAGGAATGAAAAACTGTTTTTT
CASSFSDRNEKLFF
>few|TRBV25-1|NA|13|TRBJ1-2
TGTGCCAGCAGTAAGGCGAGGCAGGGAGGCTACACCTTC
CASSKARQGGYTF
>NA|TRBV30|NA|15|TRBJ2-7
TGTGCCTGGAGTGTCCTCTCTAGCGCCGCCTACGAGCAGTACTTC
CAWSVLSSAAYEQYF
>few|TRBV2|NA|14|TRBJ1-4
TGTGCCAGCAGTCCCGGGACAACCAGTGAAAAACTGTTTTTT
CASSPGTTSEKLFF
>NA|TRBV7-2|NA|12|TRBJ2-5
TGTGCCAGCAGCTTAGCCAGAGAGACCCAGTACTTC
CASSLARETQYF
>few|TRBV4-2|NA|15|TRBJ2-7
TGTGCCAGCAGCCAAGATGAACAGGGAAAAAACGAGCAGTACTTC
CASSQDEQGKNEQYF
>NA|TRBV19|NA|14|TRBJ2-7
TGTGCCAGTAGTATGGATCTTGGGACTTCCGAGCAGTACTTC
CASSMDLGTSEQYF
>few|TRBV5-4|NA|15|TRBJ2-7
TGTGCCAGCAGCTTGGCCCAGAGGAGTACTCACGAGCAGTACTTC
CASSLAQRSTHEQYF
>NA|TRBV24-1|TRBD1|17|TRBJ2-5
TGTGCCACCAGTGATTCCACGCTCGGACAGGCTTCAAGGGCCCAGTACTTC
CATSDSTLGQASRAQYF
>NA|TRBV28|TRBD1|15|TRBJ2-2
TGTGCCAGCAGTCCGCCGGGACAGGGGTCCGGGGAGCTGTTTTTT
CASSPPGQGSGELFF
>NA|TRBV27|TRBD1|14|TRBJ2-7
TGTGCCAGCAGTTTGCGACAGGGGACCTACGAGCAGTACTTC
CASSLRQGTYEQYF